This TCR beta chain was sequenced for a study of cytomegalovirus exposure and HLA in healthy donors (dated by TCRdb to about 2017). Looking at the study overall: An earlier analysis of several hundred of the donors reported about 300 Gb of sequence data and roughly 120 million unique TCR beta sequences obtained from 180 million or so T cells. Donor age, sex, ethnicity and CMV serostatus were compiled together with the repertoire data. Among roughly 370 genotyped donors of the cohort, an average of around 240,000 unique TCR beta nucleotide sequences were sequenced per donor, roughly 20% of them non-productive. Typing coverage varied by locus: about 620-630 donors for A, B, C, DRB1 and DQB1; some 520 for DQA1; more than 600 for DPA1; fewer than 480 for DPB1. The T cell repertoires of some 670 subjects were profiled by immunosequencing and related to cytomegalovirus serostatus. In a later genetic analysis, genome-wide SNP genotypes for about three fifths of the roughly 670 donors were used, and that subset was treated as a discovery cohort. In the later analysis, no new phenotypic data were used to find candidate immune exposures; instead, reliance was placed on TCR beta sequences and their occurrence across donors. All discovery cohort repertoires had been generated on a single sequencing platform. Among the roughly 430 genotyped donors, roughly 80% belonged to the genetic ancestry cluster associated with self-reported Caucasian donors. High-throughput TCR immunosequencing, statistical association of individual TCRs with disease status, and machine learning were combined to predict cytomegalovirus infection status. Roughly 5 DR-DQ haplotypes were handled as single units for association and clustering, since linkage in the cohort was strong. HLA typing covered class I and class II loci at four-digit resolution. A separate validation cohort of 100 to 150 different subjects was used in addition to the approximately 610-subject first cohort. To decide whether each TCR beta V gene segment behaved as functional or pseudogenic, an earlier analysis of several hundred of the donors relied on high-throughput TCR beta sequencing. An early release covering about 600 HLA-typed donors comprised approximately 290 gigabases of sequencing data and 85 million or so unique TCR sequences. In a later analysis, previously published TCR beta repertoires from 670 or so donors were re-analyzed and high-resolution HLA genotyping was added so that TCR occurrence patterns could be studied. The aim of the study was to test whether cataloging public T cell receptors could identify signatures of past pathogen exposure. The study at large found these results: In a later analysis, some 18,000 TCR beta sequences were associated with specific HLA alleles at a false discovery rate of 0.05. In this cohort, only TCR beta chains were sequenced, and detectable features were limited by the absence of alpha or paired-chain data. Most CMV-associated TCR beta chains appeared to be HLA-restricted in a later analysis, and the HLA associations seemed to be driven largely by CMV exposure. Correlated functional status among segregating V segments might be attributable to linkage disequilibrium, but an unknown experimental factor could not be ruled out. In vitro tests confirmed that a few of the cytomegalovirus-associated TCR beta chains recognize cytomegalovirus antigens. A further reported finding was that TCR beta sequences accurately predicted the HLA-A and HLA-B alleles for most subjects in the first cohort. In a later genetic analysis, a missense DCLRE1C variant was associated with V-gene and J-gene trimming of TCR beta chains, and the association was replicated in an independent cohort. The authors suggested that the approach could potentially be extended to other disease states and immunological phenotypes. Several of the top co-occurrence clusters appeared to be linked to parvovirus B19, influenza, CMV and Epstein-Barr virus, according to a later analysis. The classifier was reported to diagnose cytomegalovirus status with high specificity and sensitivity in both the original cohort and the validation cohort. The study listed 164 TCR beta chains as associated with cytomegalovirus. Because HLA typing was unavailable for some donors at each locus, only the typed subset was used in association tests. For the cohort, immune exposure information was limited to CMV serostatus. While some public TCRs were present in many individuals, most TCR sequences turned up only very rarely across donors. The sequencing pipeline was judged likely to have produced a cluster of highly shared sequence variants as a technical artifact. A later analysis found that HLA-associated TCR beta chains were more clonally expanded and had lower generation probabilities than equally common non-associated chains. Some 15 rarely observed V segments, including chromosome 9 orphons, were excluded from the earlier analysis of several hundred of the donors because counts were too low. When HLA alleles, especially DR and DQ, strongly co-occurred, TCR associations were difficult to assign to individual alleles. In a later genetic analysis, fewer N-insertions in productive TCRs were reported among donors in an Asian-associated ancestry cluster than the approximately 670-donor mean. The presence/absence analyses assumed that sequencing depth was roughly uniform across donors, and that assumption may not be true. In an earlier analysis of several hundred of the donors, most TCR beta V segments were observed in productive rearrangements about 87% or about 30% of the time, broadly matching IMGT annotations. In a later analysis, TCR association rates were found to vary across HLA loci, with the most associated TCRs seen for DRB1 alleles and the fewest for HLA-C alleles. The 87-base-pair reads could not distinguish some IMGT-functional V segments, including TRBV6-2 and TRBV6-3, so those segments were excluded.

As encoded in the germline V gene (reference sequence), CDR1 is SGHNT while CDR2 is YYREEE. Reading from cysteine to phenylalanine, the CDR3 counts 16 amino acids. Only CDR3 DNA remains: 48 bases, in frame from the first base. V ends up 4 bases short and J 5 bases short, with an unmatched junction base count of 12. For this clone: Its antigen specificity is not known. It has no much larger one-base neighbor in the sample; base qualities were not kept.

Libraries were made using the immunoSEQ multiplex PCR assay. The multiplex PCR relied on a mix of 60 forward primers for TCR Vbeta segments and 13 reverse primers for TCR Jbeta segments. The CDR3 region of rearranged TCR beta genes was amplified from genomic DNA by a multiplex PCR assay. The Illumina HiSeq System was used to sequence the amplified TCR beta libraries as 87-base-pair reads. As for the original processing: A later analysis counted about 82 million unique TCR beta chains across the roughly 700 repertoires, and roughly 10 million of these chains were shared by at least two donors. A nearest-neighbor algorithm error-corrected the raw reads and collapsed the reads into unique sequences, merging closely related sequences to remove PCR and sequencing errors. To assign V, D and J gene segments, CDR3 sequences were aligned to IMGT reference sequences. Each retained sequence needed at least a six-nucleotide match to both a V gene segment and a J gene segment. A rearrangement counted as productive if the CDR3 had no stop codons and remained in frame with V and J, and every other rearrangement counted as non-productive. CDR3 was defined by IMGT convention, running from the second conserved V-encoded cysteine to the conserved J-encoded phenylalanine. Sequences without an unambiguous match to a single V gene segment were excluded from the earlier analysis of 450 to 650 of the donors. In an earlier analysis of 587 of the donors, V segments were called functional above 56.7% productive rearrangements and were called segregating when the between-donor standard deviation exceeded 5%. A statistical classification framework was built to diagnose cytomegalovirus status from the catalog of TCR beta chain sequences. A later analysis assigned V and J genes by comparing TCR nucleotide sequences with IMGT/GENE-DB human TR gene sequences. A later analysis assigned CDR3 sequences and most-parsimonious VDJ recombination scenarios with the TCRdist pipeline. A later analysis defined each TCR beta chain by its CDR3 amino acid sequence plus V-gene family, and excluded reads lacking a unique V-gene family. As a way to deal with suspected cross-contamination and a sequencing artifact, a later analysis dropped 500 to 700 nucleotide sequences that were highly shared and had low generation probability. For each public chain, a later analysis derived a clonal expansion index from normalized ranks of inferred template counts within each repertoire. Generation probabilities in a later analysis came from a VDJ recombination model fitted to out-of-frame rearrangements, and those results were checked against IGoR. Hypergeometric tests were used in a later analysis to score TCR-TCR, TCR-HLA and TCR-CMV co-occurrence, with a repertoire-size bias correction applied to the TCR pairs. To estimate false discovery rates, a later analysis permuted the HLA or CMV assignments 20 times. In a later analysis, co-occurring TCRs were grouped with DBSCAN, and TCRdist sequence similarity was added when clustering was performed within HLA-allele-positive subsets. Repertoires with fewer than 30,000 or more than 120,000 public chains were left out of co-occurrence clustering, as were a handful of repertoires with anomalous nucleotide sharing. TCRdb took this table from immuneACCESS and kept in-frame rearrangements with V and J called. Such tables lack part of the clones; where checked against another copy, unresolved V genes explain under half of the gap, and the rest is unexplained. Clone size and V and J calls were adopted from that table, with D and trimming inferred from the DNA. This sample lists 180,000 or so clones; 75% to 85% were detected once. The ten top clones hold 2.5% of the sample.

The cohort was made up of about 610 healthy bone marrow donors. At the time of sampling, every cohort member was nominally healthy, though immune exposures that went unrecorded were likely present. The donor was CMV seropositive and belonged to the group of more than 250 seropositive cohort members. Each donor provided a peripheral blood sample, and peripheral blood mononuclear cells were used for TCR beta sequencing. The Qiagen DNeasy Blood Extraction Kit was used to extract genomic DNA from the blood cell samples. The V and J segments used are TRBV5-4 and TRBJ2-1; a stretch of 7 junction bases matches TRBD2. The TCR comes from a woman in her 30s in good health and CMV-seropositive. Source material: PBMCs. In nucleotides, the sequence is TGTGCCAGCAGCAGTTTCTCGCGGGGGACCCACAATGAGCAGTTCTTC. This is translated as CASSSFSRGTHNEQFF.